Each of the 28 T cell receptor beta chains below was sequenced from the same sample in a study of radiation and T cells in renal cell carcinoma. The treatment: treatment-naive control, cytoreductive nephrectomy. The method was immunoSEQ multiplex PCR; TCRdb's version includes in-frame clones alone and lacks a portion of them. This sample yields 10,000 to 12,000 clones, of which 50% to 65% are seen a single time; roughly 10% belongs to the top ten. Source: tumor tissue, taken from a patient whose treatment was nephrectomy without radiotherapy. The receptors originated from a man aged 40-50 years with renal cell carcinoma.

The chain carries TRBV5-1 and TRBJ2-5, with D possibly called TRBD1 or TRBD2 (5 bases each). V was cut by 0 bases and J by 3 bases, with 6 bases left in between. The CDR3 covers 13 residues. The germline CDR1 and CDR2 sequences are SGHRS and YFSETQ. The DNA for the CDR3 is TGCGCCAGCAGCTTGGGAGGGGAAGAGACCCAGTACTTC. It codes for CASSLGGEETQYF.

Within the sample, this clone is medium-sized. This chain uses TRBV19 with TRBJ1-2, with a tentative D call TRBD1 (6 bases). The CDR3 is 15 residues long. Germline lookup yields CDR1 LNHDA and CDR2 SQIVND (reference sequence). Deletions cut 3 bases from V and 3 bases from J, with 14 bases between. CDR3 sequence reads: CASSIPGAFDYGYTF. CDR3 nucleotides: TGTGCCAGTAGTATCCCGGGGGCGTTTGACTATGGCTACACCTTC.

The chain recombines TRBV2 with TRBJ2-3; TRBD1 aligns across 7 bases. Trimming removed 6 bases from V and 2 bases from J; junction bases left unmatched: 5. The CDR3 runs 14 residues. Looked up from germline, CDR1 is SNHLY and CDR2 is FYNNEI. CDR3 DNA: TGTGCCAGCAGGTGGACAGGTTCCACAGATACGCAGTATTTT. Its translation is CASRWTGSTDTQYF.

The count of this clone is one. The chain combines TRBV21-1 with TRBJ1-1; the table's D gene call, TRBD1, was not cross checked with the DNA. TRBV21-1 is tagged as a pseudogene. The CDR3 length is 13 residues. The CDR3 loop reads CASTGQGITEAFF. CDR3 coding DNA: TGTGCCAGCACCGGACAGGGGATCACTGAAGCTTTCTTT.

The V gene is TRBV5-8, the J gene TRBJ1-2; 10 bases map to TRBD1. Germline loops: CDR1 SGHTS, CDR2 YDEGEE. J gave up 2 bases and V 0 bases, and 1 base lay outside the gene matches. The CDR3 contains 15 residues. CDR3 in amino acids: CASSLEGQGNYGYTF. CDR3 nucleotide sequence: TGTGCCAGCAGCTTGGAGGGACAGGGGAACTATGGCTACACCTTC.

This clone was seen only once. This chain uses TRBV29-1 with TRBJ2-7; no reliable D call. Germline CDR1 is SQVTM and CDR2 is ANQGSEA. Trimming pared 0 bases from V and 0 bases from J, leaving 6 bases between. CDR3 length: 13 amino acids. The CDR3 region has the DNA TGCAGCGTTGAAGACGACCTCTCCTACGAGCAGTACTTC. Translated: CSVEDDLSYEQYF.

This chain uses TRBV14 with TRBJ2-5; possible D gene TRBD1, 6 bases. This CDR3 is 15 amino acids long. Trimming took off 5 bases at V and 1 base at J, with 14 bases between the two ends. Looked up from germline, CDR1 is SGHDN and CDR2 is FVKESK. Here the CDR3 DNA reads TGTGCCAGCAGCTTTGGGACACGATTCCAAGAGACCCAGTACTTC. The encoded protein is CASSFGTRFQETQYF.

The chain employs TRBV28 and TRBJ1-4; D uncertain. Germline V gene lookup returns CDR1 MDHEN and CDR2 SYDVKM. Trimming shortened V by 2 bases and J by 8 bases, and 9 bases separated the two germline ends. The CDR3 loop spans 13 amino acids. The CDR3 is CASSLGAPEKLFF. The CDR3 DNA follows: TGTGCCAGCAGTTTAGGTGCGCCGGAAAAACTGTTTTTT.

CDR3 region: CASSDDRNTEAFF. The CDR3, as DNA: TGTGCCAGCAGTGACGACAGGAACACTGAAGCTTTCTTT. V gene TRBV6-4 combines with J gene TRBJ1-1; D possibly corresponds to TRBD1 (5 bases). The CDR3 spans 13 residues. CDR1 and CDR2 (germline): MRHNA, SNTAGT. The V and J ends lost 2 bases and 1 base respectively, with 5 bases between them.

This clone was seen a single time. J is TRBJ2-1 and V is TRBV19; D is unresolved. The V gene's germline CDR1 is LNHDA and CDR2 SQIVND (reference sequence). CDR3 length equals 12 residues. V lost 5 bases and J lost 5, with 7 bases in between. Here the CDR3 reads CASSPTNNEQFF. In DNA form, the CDR3 reads TGTGCCAGTAGTCCCACGAACAATGAGCAGTTCTTC.

Notes on this clone: This CDR3 is also generated by other DNA sequences in the sample. The V gene is TRBV7-2, the J gene TRBJ2-7; the D gene is possibly TRBD2 (6 bases). V was trimmed by 2 bases and J by 2 bases, leaving 13 bases between them. In germline, CDR1 is SGHTA, CDR2 FQGNSA. The CDR3 runs to 15 residues. The CDR3 here is CASSLSGTETYEQYF. Here the CDR3 DNA reads TGTGCCAGCAGCTTATCCGGGACTGAGACCTACGAGCAGTACTTC. The full variable domain, its missing parts supplied by reference TRBV7-2 and TRBJ2-7, is GAGVSQSPSNKVTEKGKDVELRCDPISGHTALYWYRQSLGQGLEFLIYFQGNSAPDKSGLPSDRFSAERTGGSVSTLTIQRTQQEDSAVYLCASSLSGTETYEQYFGPGTRLTVT.

The chain joins TRBV7-9 to TRBJ2-1; TRBD2 aligns across 9 bases. The V gene's germline CDR1 is SEHNR and CDR2 FQNEAQ (reference sequence). CDR3 length equals 16 residues. V dropped 1 base and J dropped 6; count of bases not matched to a gene: 7. The DNA for the CDR3 is TGTGCCAGCAGCTTAGATAGCGGGAGATCGGCCAATGAGCAGTTCTTC. Amino acid sequence: CASSLDSGRSANEQFF.

This clone came up once. This chain uses TRBV6-1 with TRBJ2-1; D possibly corresponds to TRBD2 (6 bases). The ends were cut back, 0 bases at V and 4 bases at J, with 7 bases in the middle. Germline V gives CDR1 MNHNS, CDR2 SASEGT. The CDR3 covers 14 residues. CDR3 bases: TGTGCCAGCAGTGAAGCGGGAGGTTACAATGAGCAGTTCTTC. It specifies CASSEAGGYNEQFF.

The chain is built from TRBV5-4 and TRBJ1-2, with 9 positions matching TRBD1. CDR1 SGHNT and CDR2 YYREEE come from the germline V gene (reference sequence). Trimming took 2 bases from V and 2 from J; bases not matched to a gene: 1. CDR3 size: 14 residues. The chain's CDR3 is CASSFGTGNYGYTF. CDR3 nucleotides: TGTGCCAGCAGCTTCGGGACAGGGAACTATGGCTACACCTTC.

This clone is large (0.1 to 1%) by share. The rearrangement links TRBV7-2 to TRBJ1-5; TRBD1 agrees at 12 bases. Trimming at V came to 4 bases and at J to 6 bases, leaving 4 bases not matched to a gene. The germline V gene encodes CDR1 SGHTA and CDR2 FQGNSA. The CDR3 loop spans 15 amino acids. The CDR3 coding sequence is TGTGCCAGCAGCTATGGGACAGGGGGCCGTCAGCCCCAGCATTTT. It encodes CASSYGTGGRQPQHF.

The chain combines TRBV5-5 with TRBJ1-1, with D unresolved. The germline V and J ends were trimmed by 1 base and 0 bases, with 7 bases remaining between them. The CDR3 spans 14 residues. The germline CDR1 and CDR2 sequences are SGHKS and YYEKEE (reference sequence). The CDR3 coding sequence is TGTGCCAGCAGCTTGATAGAGGTGAACACTGAAGCTTTCTTT. It is translated as CASSLIEVNTEAFF.

The CDR3 DNA reads as TGTGCCAGTAGTATAGAGCAGGGTCGAATGGCCGGGGAGCTGTTTTTT. This encodes CASSIEQGRMAGELFF. The chain is built from TRBV19 and TRBJ2-2; perhaps TRBD1 as D (5 bases). The ends were cut back, 0 bases at V and 6 bases at J, with 14 bases in the middle. Germline values: CDR1 LNHDA, CDR2 SQIVND (reference sequence). CDR3 length equals 16 residues.

This clone occurred a few times. The rearrangement links TRBV7-9 to TRBJ2-4, with D tentatively TRBD1 (6 bases). V was trimmed by 5 bases and J by 2 bases, leaving 13 bases between them. This CDR3 has 15 amino acids. The germline V gene encodes CDR1 SEHNR and CDR2 FQNEAQ (reference sequence). CDR3 sequence: CASSPRRGTKNIQYF. The CDR3 nucleotides read TGTGCCAGCAGCCCCCGCAGGGGAACCAAAAACATTCAGTACTTC.

This clone was counted between two and nine times. Germline is not matched at one junction end, which may reflect a read error. The J gene is TRBJ2-7, the V gene TRBV18, with 7 bases identical to TRBD2. This CDR3 comprises 13 residues. Germline CDR1 is KGHSH and CDR2 is LQKENI. CDR3 in DNA: TGTGCCAGTTCACGGGGGGACCTTTACGAGCAGTACTTC. The encoded protein is CASSRGDLYEQYF.

This chain connects TRBV5-1 to TRBJ2-3; D may be TRBD2 (5 bases). CDR3 length equals 17 residues. CDR1 is SGHRS, CDR2 YFSETQ, per germline. V was shortened by 0 bases and J by 2 bases, with 16 bases between the two germline ends. The CDR3 region is CASSLDSGGPDTDTQYF. The CDR3 nucleotides are TGCGCCAGCAGCTTGGACTCAGGCGGGCCTGACACAGATACGCAGTATTTT.

This clone was picked up a small number of times. The V call is TRBV18, the J call TRBJ2-7; possibly TRBD1 or TRBD2 for D (5 bases each). Germline assignment: CDR1 KGHSH and CDR2 LQKENI. This CDR3 region has 16 residues. Trimming left V 3 bases short and J 4 bases short, with 19 bases between. CDR3 loop: CASSPGWGSTTYEQYV. The CDR3 DNA reads as TGTGCCAGCTCACCCGGGTGGGGGTCGACTACTTACGAGCAGTACGTC.

The gene calls are TRBV2 and TRBJ1-4; 7 nucleotides align to TRBD1. The V gene end was trimmed by 9 bases and the J gene end by 7 bases; junction bases not matched to a gene: 11. Germline CDR1 SNHLY, CDR2 FYNNEI. This CDR3 is 14 amino acids long. The CDR3 DNA sequence: TGTGCCAGTTGGGGGACAGACAAAACTGAAAAACTGTTTTTT. Its translation: CASWGTDKTEKLFF.

The rearrangement links TRBV7-2 to TRBJ2-1; a possible D gene is TRBD2 (5 bases). There are 15 residues in the CDR3. The V end was cut by 5 bases, the J end by 5 bases, with 16 bases between. Germline V lookup: CDR1 SGHTA, CDR2 FQGNSA. CDR3 amino acids: CASSEIGSLNNEQFF. In DNA, the CDR3 is TGTGCCAGCAGCGAAATTGGGAGTTTAAACAATGAGCAGTTCTTC.

Note on this clone: The germline gene is not matched at one end of the junction; a read error may be the cause. J is TRBJ2-1 and V is TRBV2; possibly TRBD2 for D (6 bases). Germline assignment: CDR1 SNHLY and CDR2 FYNNEI. The CDR3 contains 16 residues. DNA for the CDR3: TGTGCCGGCAGGGCTAGCGCAGAGAGCTCCTACAATGAGCAGTTCTTC. Translation: CAGRASAESSYNEQFF.

This chain connects TRBV6-6 to TRBJ1-5; tentative D call: TRBD1 (5 bases). Trimming cost V 7 bases and J 3 bases, with 13 bases left between them. The CDR3 sequence is 14 residues long. Germline-derived CDR1 and CDR2 are MNHNY and SVGAGI (reference sequence). The CDR3 spells CASTGGTPNQPQHF. The CDR3 coding sequence is TGTGCCAGCACGGGCGGGACTCCCAATCAGCCCCAGCATTTT.

The gene calls are TRBV4-3 and TRBJ2-2; 7 nucleotides line up with TRBD2. Per germline, CDR1 LGHNA and CDR2 YSLEER. This CDR3 comprises 14 residues. The V and J ends lost 1 base and 6 bases, in that order; junction bases with no gene match: 2. CDR3 nucleotide sequence: TGCGCCAGCAGCCAAGTTGGGGGGGCCGGGGAGCTGTTTTTT. Translation: CASSQVGGAGELFF.

This clone showed up just a few times. The rearrangement joins TRBV28 to TRBJ2-2; 10 nucleotides align to TRBD2. There are 14 residues in the CDR3. The V gene's germline CDR1 is MDHEN and CDR2 SYDVKM. J gave up 7 bases and V 7 bases, and 6 bases lay outside the gene matches. This CDR3 reads CASKLAGGSGELFF. The CDR3, as DNA: TGTGCCAGCAAGTTAGCGGGAGGAAGCGGGGAGCTGTTTTTT.

The chain has TRBV25-1 and TRBJ1-2; the D gene is possibly TRBD1 (6 bases). The CDR3 spans 12 residues. The V end was cut by 5 bases, the J end by 4 bases, with 8 bases between. The V gene's germline CDR1 is MGHDK and CDR2 SYGVNS. The CDR3 sequence: CASSLDSYGYTF. The CDR3 region has the DNA TGTGCCAGCAGTTTGGACAGCTATGGCTACACCTTC.